Listed here are 12 T cell receptor beta chains from one sample, sequenced in a study of long-term antiretroviral therapy in people with HIV. The run of the v3.0 immunoSEQ assay was at survey level. The method was immunoSEQ multiplex PCR; TCRdb's version includes in-frame clones alone and lacks a portion of them. Here the sample spans under 30,000 clones, more than 85% being singletons. The sample here was unsorted PBMCs, taken 1.9 years after starting antiretroviral therapy. These receptors were taken from a woman in her 30s with HIV.

This clone was recorded only once. The chain joins TRBV30 to TRBJ2-7; 8 positions agree with TRBD2. V was clipped by 0 bases and J by 0 bases; unmatched bases: 4. Germline V gene lookup returns CDR1 GTSNPN and CDR2 SVGIG (reference sequence). The CDR3 length is 15 residues. The CDR3 bases are TGTGCCTGGAGTGTAGGGGCGGGGGGCTCCTACGAGCAGTACTTC. It specifies CAWSVGAGGSYEQYF.

The chain couples TRBV15 to TRBJ2-7; 8 bases line up with TRBD2. Germline V CDR1 and CDR2: LNHNV, YYDKDF (reference sequence). This CDR3 has 17 amino acids. Trimming at V came to 1 base and at J to 4 bases, leaving 12 bases not matched to a gene. CDR3 in amino acids: CATSRGTTGLVVYEQYV. The CDR3 DNA is TGTGCCACCAGCAGAGGTACGACGGGACTAGTGGTATACGAGCAGTACGTC.

J is TRBJ2-7 and V is TRBV29-1; possible D gene TRBD2, 5 bases. The germline V gene encodes CDR1 SQVTM and CDR2 ANQGSEA. The V gene lost 0 bases and the J gene lost 2 bases, with 11 bases spanning the gap. This CDR3 has 14 residues. CDR3 coding DNA: TGCAGCGTTGAAGATCCGGACGGGGCCTACGAGCAGTACTTC. The encoded protein is CSVEDPDGAYEQYF.

CDR3 nucleotides: TGTGCCAGCAGCTTAGATCGTAACACTGAAGCTTTCTTT. Protein product: CASSLDRNTEAFF. V is TRBV11-2 and J is TRBJ1-1; D is uncertain. In germline, CDR1 is SGHAT, CDR2 FQNNGV. The CDR3 runs to 13 residues. Trimming stripped 0 bases from V and 2 bases from J, with 4 bases between.

This chain connects TRBV7-9 to TRBJ1-2; TRBD1 might be the D (6 bases). V lost 4 bases and J 5 bases, leaving 14 bases between the germline ends. CDR1 is SEHNR and CDR2 is FQNEAQ in the germline V gene (reference sequence). The CDR3 is 14 amino acids. The CDR3 sequence is CASSYGGGPYGYTF. The CDR3 bases are TGTGCCAGCAGCTACGGGGGGGGGCCATATGGCTACACCTTC.

This clone was observed a handful of times. The J gene is TRBJ1-5, the V gene TRBV2; 11 bases fit TRBD1. V lost 6 bases, J lost 0 bases, and 4 bases stayed unmatched. Per the germline V gene, CDR1 is SNHLY and CDR2 is FYNNEI. CDR3 size: 16 residues. The CDR3 bases are TGTGCCAGCAGGGACAGGGGGCGCGGTAGCAATCAGCCCCAGCATTTT. It codes for CASRDRGRGSNQPQHF.

This clone was seen only once. In nucleotides, the CDR3 is TGTGCCAGCAGCCAATCCGGGACTAGCAGCGGGGAGCTGTTTTTT. Translation: CASSQSGTSSGELFF. The chain uses TRBV5-4 and TRBJ2-2, with 9 bases lining up with TRBD2. The germline V gene has CDR1 SGHNT and CDR2 YYREEE (reference sequence). V dropped 4 bases and J dropped 7; count of bases not matched to a gene: 8. The CDR3 runs 15 residues.

The V call is TRBV6-1, the J call TRBJ2-1, with D tentatively TRBD2 (6 bases). Germline CDR1 and CDR2: MNHNS and SASEGT. The CDR3 length is 15 residues. The ends were cut back, 8 bases at V and 6 bases at J, with 20 bases in the middle. The CDR3 sequence: CASEGPGDGGNEQFF. CDR3 sequence (DNA): TGTGCCAGCGAGGGGCCGGGAGACGGTGGCAATGAGCAGTTCTTC.

The chain employs TRBV7-2 and TRBJ1-2; 8 bases agree with TRBD1. Germline-derived CDR1 and CDR2 are SGHTA and FQGNSA. The CDR3 loop spans 11 amino acids. V gave up 6 bases and J gave up 8 bases; unmatched junction bases: 2. The CDR3 loop is CASRTGVGYTF. The CDR3 DNA sequence: TGTGCCAGCAGGACAGGGGTAGGCTACACCTTC.

The rearrangement links TRBV11-2 to TRBJ2-7; D gene uncertain. CDR3 length: 13 residues. Germline loops: CDR1 SGHAT, CDR2 FQNNGV. V lost 1 base, J lost 2 bases, and 6 bases lay in between. The CDR3 sequence: CASSLGVTYEQYV. As DNA, the CDR3 is TGTGCCAGCAGCTTAGGGGTCACCTACGAGCAGTACGTC.

V is TRBV7-3 and J is TRBJ2-3, with a possible D match to TRBD2 (6 bases). The V gene's germline CDR1 is SGHTA and CDR2 FQGTGA. Trimming removed 2 bases at V and 2 bases at J, with 8 bases between. The length of the CDR3 is 14 residues. The CDR3 sequence is CASSLGGNTDTQYF. The DNA of the CDR3 is TGTGCCAGCAGCTTAGGGGGGAACACAGATACGCAGTATTTT.

J is TRBJ1-3 and V is TRBV6-6, with 8 positions matching TRBD1. The V and J ends lost 5 bases and 0 bases, in that order; junction bases with no gene match: 3. The CDR3 contains 15 residues. CDR1 and CDR2 from the germline V gene are MNHNY and SVGAGI (reference sequence). For the CDR3, the DNA is TGTGCCAGCAGTCATACAGGGGGCTCTGGAAACACCATATATTTT. It specifies CASSHTGGSGNTIYF.